The text below deals with one T cell receptor beta chain. Its antigen remains unidentified. MiXCR, run by TCRdb on the reads, gives a single entry per CDR3 protein. The data hold roughly 720,000 distinct CDR3 sequences, with roughly 36% observed a single time. These data come from a study of T cell repertoires in cytomegalovirus infection. Study summary: Indicated by public TCR beta signatures were CMV infection and matching HLA type. Study-level findings and limits: HLA-C-restricted, CMV-specific TCR beta clonotypes were dominant ex vivo. Using cumulative public TCR beta family frequency, the authors identified those who carried CMV together with the relevant HLA.

Germline assignment: CDR1 SGHTA and CDR2 FQGNSA. This CDR3 is built from 16 residues. V lost 0 bases, J lost 0 bases, and 11 bases lay in between. The V and J genes are TRBV7-2 and TRBJ1-1, with D perhaps matching TRBD1 (5 bases). The sample taken for sequencing was PBMCs. This TCR derives from a human donor in good health (CMV status not recorded). Some clones in this sample may be carry-over from other donors' samples. In DNA form, the CDR3 reads TGTGCCAGCAGCTTAGCTCTGGGGGGAGTGAACACTGAAGCTTTCTTT. It translates to CASSLALGGVNTEAFF.